Listed here is a single T cell receptor beta chain. Its antigen is still unknown. This specimen comes from a study of shared clonotypes between healthy human individuals. Whole-study results and caveats: What naive subsets generally showed was a larger estimated richness than memory subsets showed. Donor scarcity curtailed the genetic and exposure-history diversity represented herein. It was observed that 5% to 6.5% of naive CD4 clonotypes were shared across a few donors.

All of the donors resided in Nashville, Tennessee, and each was a Caucasian adult. Profiled with immunoSEQ multiplex PCR; TCRdb holds only in-frame clones, not every one. Of 2 million to 2.5 million clones in the sample, about 94% are singletons; the top ten hold roughly 0.13%. V lost 10 bases to trimming and J lost 3 bases, with 10 bases between them. There are 11 residues in the CDR3. Germline V CDR1 and CDR2: MNHEY, SMNVEV (reference sequence). The rearrangement uses TRBV27 and TRBJ2-7; D may be TRBD1 or TRBD2 (5 bases each). This clonotype originated in a man aged 18-30 years in good health. Material: naive CD4+ T cells sorted from blood. The subset is: CD45RA+ positively selected. The CDR3 DNA follows: TGTGCCAAATTTGGGGGCTACGAGCAGTACTTC. It is translated as CAKFGGYEQYF.